Listed below are T cell receptor beta chains from one sample, sequenced in a study of cytomegalovirus exposure and HLA in healthy donors. The method was immunoSEQ multiplex PCR; TCRdb's version includes in-frame clones alone and lacks a portion of them. The sample includes 130,000 to 150,000 clones, about 80% of them seen just once. The material sequenced was PBMCs. These receptors originate from a man aged 40-50 years in good health and CMV-seronegative. CDR3s include the opening cysteine and the closing phenylalanine or tryptophan. The order of the fields is V gene, clone size, J gene, D gene, CDR3 DNA, CDR3 protein. A D gene is named only where the DNA matches it firmly. Clone size is given for some rows only: seen once, a few or many times, or a class if the clone is expanded.

V: TRBV7-2; size: .; J: TRBJ1-1; D: .; DNA: TGTGCCAGCAGCTTAGAGGGAGGGTCAGGCACTGAAGCTTTCTTT; CDR3: CASSLEGGSGTEAFF
V: TRBV25-1; size: once; J: TRBJ1-1; D: .; DNA: TGTGCCAGCAGTGGGTGGGACTCCAGGAACACTGAAGCTTTCTTT; CDR3: CASSGWDSRNTEAFF
V: TRBV28; size: .; J: TRBJ2-7; D: .; DNA: TGTGCCAGCAGTTTGGGGCAGACCTACGAGCAGTACTTC; CDR3: CASSLGQTYEQYF
V: TRBV6-5; size: once; J: TRBJ2-2; D: .; DNA: TGTGCCAGCAGTTATAGGCCGGGCACCGGGGAGCTGTTTTTT; CDR3: CASSYRPGTGELFF
V: TRBV19; size: once; J: TRBJ2-1; D: TRBD1; DNA: TGTGCCAGTAACTTCCGGGACAGGGGTTACAATGAGCAGTTCTTC; CDR3: CASNFRDRGYNEQFF
V: TRBV18; size: .; J: TRBJ2-3; D: .; DNA: TGTGCCAGCTCACCACCGTACACAGATACGCAGTATTTT; CDR3: CASSPPYTDTQYF
V: TRBV19; size: .; J: TRBJ2-3; D: .; DNA: TGTGCCAGTAGTATAGGGGGACACTATAACACAGATACGCAGTATTTT; CDR3: CASSIGGHYNTDTQYF
V: TRBV11-2; size: .; J: TRBJ1-3; D: .; DNA: TGTGCCAGCAGCCCGCCATCAGGGAACACCATATATTTT; CDR3: CASSPPSGNTIYF
V: TRBV6-5; size: .; J: TRBJ1-5; D: TRBD1; DNA: TGTGCCAGCAGTCTCACCTCGACAGGGCAACAGCCCCAGCATTTT; CDR3: CASSLTSTGQQPQHF
V: TRBV29-1; size: .; J: TRBJ1-2; D: .; DNA: TGCAGCGTCTTTGGGCAGGGTGATGGCTACACCTTC; CDR3: CSVFGQGDGYTF
V: TRBV15; size: .; J: TRBJ1-3; D: TRBD1; DNA: TGTGCCACCAGCAGAGATGTGGTGGGACAGGATGACACCATATATTTT; CDR3: CATSRDVVGQDDTIYF
V: TRBV6-5; size: .; J: TRBJ1-2; D: .; DNA: TGTGCCAGCAGTAAAGGGACTAGCTATGGCTACACCTTC; CDR3: CASSKGTSYGYTF
V: TRBV19; size: .; J: TRBJ2-7; D: .; DNA: TGTGCCAGTAGGGGGACTGGCCCCTACGAGCAGTACTTC; CDR3: CASRGTGPYEQYF
V: TRBV30; size: .; J: TRBJ2-3; D: TRBD2; DNA: TGTGCCTGGAGCCCAGGACTAGCGGGGGCCTCCACAGATACGCAGTATTTT; CDR3: CAWSPGLAGASTDTQYF
V: TRBV15; size: .; J: TRBJ2-5; D: .; DNA: TGTGCCACCAGCAGAGATGGGAGGACAGGTACGAAGACCCAGTACTTC; CDR3: CATSRDGRTGTKTQYF
V: TRBV29-1; size: once; J: TRBJ2-2; D: TRBD2; DNA: TGCAGCGTTAGGAGACTAGCGGGGAACACCGGGGAGCTGTTTTTT; CDR3: CSVRRLAGNTGELFF
V: TRBV29-1; size: .; J: TRBJ2-1; D: .; DNA: TGCAGCGTTGAATGGGGGCCTCCCGGGCGGACTGAGCAGTTCTTC; CDR3: CSVEWGPPGRTEQFF
V: TRBV12-5; size: .; J: TRBJ1-6; D: .; DNA: TGTGCTAGTGGTTTGGTACGGAGCTCCTATAATTCACCCCTCCACTTT; CDR3: CASGLVRSSYNSPLHF
V: TRBV6-5; size: once; J: TRBJ2-3; D: TRBD1; DNA: TGTGCCAGCAGAATCCCGGGACAGGGTTCAGATACGCAGTATTTT; CDR3: CASRIPGQGSDTQYF
V: TRBV10-2; size: few; J: TRBJ2-1; D: .; DNA: TGCGCCAGCAGTGGGCAGATCTACAATGAGCAGTTCTTC; CDR3: CASSGQIYNEQFF
V: TRBV15; size: .; J: TRBJ1-1; D: .; DNA: TGTGCCACCAGCAGAGATGTGGCGGTAAACACTGAAGCTTTCTTT; CDR3: CATSRDVAVNTEAFF
V: TRBV2; size: .; J: TRBJ1-5; D: .; DNA: TGTGCCAGCAGTGTCCAAGGGAGGCGTCAGCCCCAGCATTTT; CDR3: CASSVQGRRQPQHF
V: TRBV9; size: .; J: TRBJ2-1; D: .; DNA: TGTGCCAGCAGCGGGACAGTTTGGAATGAGCAGTTCTTC; CDR3: CASSGTVWNEQFF
V: TRBV27; size: .; J: TRBJ1-2; D: .; DNA: TGTGCCAGCAGTCAGACTCAGACAGGTGGTAACTATGGCTACACCTTC; CDR3: CASSQTQTGGNYGYTF
V: TRBV4-3; size: .; J: TRBJ2-7; D: .; DNA: TGCGCCAGCAGCCAAGAGCGAGCGACGGCCACCTACGAGCAGTACTTC; CDR3: CASSQERATATYEQYF
V: TRBV7-2; size: .; J: TRBJ2-7; D: TRBD2; DNA: TGTGCCAGCAGCTTAGTAAGCGGGGAGGGTTACGAGCAGTACTTC; CDR3: CASSLVSGEGYEQYF
V: TRBV30; size: .; J: TRBJ1-3; D: .; DNA: TGTGCCTGGTCCCGGTTTGAGGGTCCCGCCTCTGGAAACACCATATATTTT; CDR3: CAWSRFEGPASGNTIYF
V: TRBV7-8; size: .; J: TRBJ1-1; D: .; DNA: TGTGCCAGCAGCCCCTGGACAGTTGAAGCTTTCTTT; CDR3: CASSPWTVEAFF
V: TRBV19; size: few; J: TRBJ1-1; D: .; DNA: TGTGCCAGTAGATGGGGAGACACTGAAGCTTTCTTT; CDR3: CASRWGDTEAFF
V: TRBV7-2; size: .; J: TRBJ1-1; D: .; DNA: TGTGCCAGCAGCTTACAACAGTTGAACACTGAAGCTTTCTTT; CDR3: CASSLQQLNTEAFF
V: TRBV5-1; size: .; J: TRBJ2-5; D: .; DNA: TGCGCCAGCAGCCCTCCGGGACAACGAGAGACCCAGTACTTC; CDR3: CASSPPGQRETQYF
V: TRBV7-9; size: .; J: TRBJ2-7; D: TRBD1; DNA: TGTGCCAGCAGCCACGCCCAGGGGACAGGGAAGTACGAGCAGTACTTC; CDR3: CASSHAQGTGKYEQYF
V: TRBV6-1; size: .; J: TRBJ2-7; D: TRBD1; DNA: TGTGCCTGCCGAGGGGACAGAGCCTACGAGCAGTACTTC; CDR3: CACRGDRAYEQYF
V: TRBV9; size: .; J: TRBJ2-6; D: .; DNA: TGTGCCAGCAGCACCCACAGTGCTGGGGCCAACGTCCTGACTTTC; CDR3: CASSTHSAGANVLTF
V: TRBV5-1; size: .; J: TRBJ2-7; D: .; DNA: TGCGCCAGCAGCGCAGCCGGGTCCTATGCCGAGCAGTACTTC; CDR3: CASSAAGSYAEQYF
V: TRBV25-1; size: .; J: TRBJ1-4; D: TRBD1; DNA: TGTGCCAGCAGCCTGCCGGGACAGGGGGTTGAAAAACTGTTTTTT; CDR3: CASSLPGQGVEKLFF
V: TRBV28; size: .; J: TRBJ2-7; D: .; DNA: TGTGCCAGCAGTTTATCGGGCTACGAGCAGTACTTC; CDR3: CASSLSGYEQYF
V: TRBV9; size: .; J: TRBJ2-2; D: .; DNA: TGTGCCAGCAGCGTAGAAGGGACACCCACCGGGGAGCTGTTTTTT; CDR3: CASSVEGTPTGELFF
V: TRBV7-2; size: .; J: TRBJ2-3; D: .; DNA: TGTGCCAGCAGCCCCCCACAGGGGGGGACAGATACGCAGTATTTT; CDR3: CASSPPQGGTDTQYF
V: TRBV21-1; size: .; J: TRBJ1-4; D: .; DNA: TGTGCCAGCAGCGAAGTTCCTGACAGGAGCTCAACTAATGAAAAACTGTTTTTT; CDR3: CASSEVPDRSSTNEKLFF
V: TRBV28; size: once; J: TRBJ1-5; D: .; DNA: TGTGCCGGTCGGACAAGCAATCAGCCCCAGCATTTT; CDR3: CAGRTSNQPQHF
V: TRBV27; size: .; J: TRBJ2-1; D: TRBD2; DNA: TGTGCCAGCCGCCCCCTAGGAGCGGGGGGGTTCAATGAGCAGTTCTTC; CDR3: CASRPLGAGGFNEQFF
V: TRBV6-5; size: few; J: TRBJ1-5; D: .; DNA: TGTGCCAGCAGTTACTCTGCAGGTCGATGGCAGCCCCAGCATTTT; CDR3: CASSYSAGRWQPQHF
V: TRBV11-2; size: .; J: TRBJ2-5; D: TRBD2; DNA: TGTGCCAGCAGCTTAGCGACTAGCGGGAAAGAGACCCAGTACTTC; CDR3: CASSLATSGKETQYF
V: TRBV5-1; size: .; J: TRBJ1-2; D: TRBD1; DNA: TGCGCCAGCAGGGGGACAGACTATGGCTACACCTTC; CDR3: CASRGTDYGYTF
V: TRBV29-1; size: .; J: TRBJ1-5; D: .; DNA: TGCAGCGTTGATGCGGGTCCAACCCAGCATTTT; CDR3: CSVDAGPTQHF
V: TRBV27; size: once; J: TRBJ2-1; D: .; DNA: TGTGCCAGCAGTTTATCAGCTAGTTATTACAATGAGCAGTTCTTC; CDR3: CASSLSASYYNEQFF
V: TRBV7-2; size: once; J: TRBJ1-1; D: .; DNA: TGTGCCAGCAGCTTAAATAGGGGGACTGAAGCTTTCTTT; CDR3: CASSLNRGTEAFF
V: TRBV28; size: .; J: TRBJ2-7; D: TRBD1; DNA: TGTGCCTCTCGGAGTGACAGGGGAAGATACGAGCAGTACTTC; CDR3: CASRSDRGRYEQYF
V: TRBV6-6; size: .; J: TRBJ1-2; D: .; DNA: TGTGCCAGCAGCCCGGGACATGGAACCCTCTATGGCTACACCTTC; CDR3: CASSPGHGTLYGYTF
V: TRBV28; size: .; J: TRBJ2-3; D: TRBD1; DNA: TGTGCCAGCAGTTTAAACGGACAGGGGTTGTCAGATACGCAGTATTTT; CDR3: CASSLNGQGLSDTQYF
V: TRBV12-2; size: .; J: TRBJ2-7; D: .; DNA: TGTGCAAGTCGCTTTAGCCGGGGGGGGCTATTCTACGAGCAGTACTTC; CDR3: CASRFSRGGLFYEQYF